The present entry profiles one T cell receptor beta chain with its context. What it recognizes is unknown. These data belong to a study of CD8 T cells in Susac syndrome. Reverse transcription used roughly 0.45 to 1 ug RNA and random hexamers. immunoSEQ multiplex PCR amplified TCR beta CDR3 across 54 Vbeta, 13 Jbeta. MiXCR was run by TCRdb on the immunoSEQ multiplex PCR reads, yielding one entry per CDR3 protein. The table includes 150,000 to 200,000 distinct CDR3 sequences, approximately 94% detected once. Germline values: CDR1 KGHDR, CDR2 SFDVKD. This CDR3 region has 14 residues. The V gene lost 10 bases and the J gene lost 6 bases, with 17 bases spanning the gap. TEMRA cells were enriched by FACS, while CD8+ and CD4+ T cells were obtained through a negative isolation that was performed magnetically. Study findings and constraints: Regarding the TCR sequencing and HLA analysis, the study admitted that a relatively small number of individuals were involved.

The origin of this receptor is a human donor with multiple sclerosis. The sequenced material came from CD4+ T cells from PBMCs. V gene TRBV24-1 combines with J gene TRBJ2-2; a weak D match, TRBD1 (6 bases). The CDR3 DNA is TGTGCCACGATGGACAGAACCAACGCCGGGGAGCTGTTTTTT. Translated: CATMDRTNAGELFF.